This is a list of T cell receptor beta chains from one sample in a study of blood T cells in healthy people across ages. TCRdb reprocessed the 5' RACE reads with MiXCR, giving one entry per CDR3 protein. The sample lists about 1,800,000 distinct CDR3 sequences; about 30% were seen once. Sequencing input: blood. The receptors derive from a woman aged 30 to 39 in good health. CDR3s leave out the opening cysteine and the closing phenylalanine or tryptophan. Expanded clones are given a class, and other clones once, few, many or no size at all.

v_call clone_size cdr3_aa
TRBV5-1 . ASSLLRGSGNEQY
TRBV5-1 once ASSPGTPEEQY
TRBV7-2 . AGSLAVRDEQY
TRBV29-1 many SVEVLRTGGSDEQY
TRBV6-6 . ASSYYLGTDYGYT
TRBV5-8 . ASSLPQLLPRNTIY
TRBV6-6 . ASSYAQRERGETQY
TRBV11-2 . ASSPGGLHTAKNIQY
TRBV5-1 . ASSSQEQAEAF
TRBV20-1 many SARDPTGGLNQPQH
TRBV20-1 few SAREGSFRVDQPQH
TRBV6-2/TRBV6-3 . TSRPPQTSAKRSETQY
TRBV7-3 many ASSLGAPSYNEQF
TRBV5-6 . ASSTGTESSYEQY
TRBV7-3 few ASSLNAPGLFPEKETQY
TRBV7-2 few ASSLDRASPGGQF